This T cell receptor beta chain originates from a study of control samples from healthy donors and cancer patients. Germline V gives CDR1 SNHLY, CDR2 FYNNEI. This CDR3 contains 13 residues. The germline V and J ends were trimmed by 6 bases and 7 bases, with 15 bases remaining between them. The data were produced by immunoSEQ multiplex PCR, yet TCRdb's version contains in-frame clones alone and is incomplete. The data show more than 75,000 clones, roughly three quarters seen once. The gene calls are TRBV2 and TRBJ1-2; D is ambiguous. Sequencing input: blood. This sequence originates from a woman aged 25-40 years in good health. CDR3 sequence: CASRGAPAVGYTF. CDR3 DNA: TGTGCCAGCAGGGGCGCGCCTGCGGTTGGCTACACCTTC.